This T cell receptor beta chain was identified during a study of cytomegalovirus exposure and HLA in healthy donors. General study results and limits: Prior analysis indicated that the majority of TCR beta V segments exhibited productivity approximately 90% or approximately 30% of the time.

With respect to this clone: Its antigen is unidentified.

This PCR relied on a set of 60 Vbeta primers and 13 Jbeta primers. Data came from immunoSEQ multiplex PCR; TCRdb stores just in-frame clones and leaves some out. The data contain roughly 190,000 clones, roughly three quarters of them singletons. Sequencing input: PBMCs. This receptor was obtained from a woman aged 18-29 years in good health and CMV-seronegative.

The chain's CDR3 is CASSERQGVPGELFF. CDR3 nucleotides: TGCGCCAGCAGTGAGAGACAGGGGGTTCCCGGGGAGCTGTTTTTT. The V gene is TRBV10-1, the J gene TRBJ2-2; TRBD1 matches 9 bases. The CDR3 is made up of 15 amino acids. Looked up from germline, CDR1 is WNHNN and CDR2 is SYGVQD (reference sequence). The trim removed 2 bases at V and 6 bases at J, leaving 4 bases unmatched.